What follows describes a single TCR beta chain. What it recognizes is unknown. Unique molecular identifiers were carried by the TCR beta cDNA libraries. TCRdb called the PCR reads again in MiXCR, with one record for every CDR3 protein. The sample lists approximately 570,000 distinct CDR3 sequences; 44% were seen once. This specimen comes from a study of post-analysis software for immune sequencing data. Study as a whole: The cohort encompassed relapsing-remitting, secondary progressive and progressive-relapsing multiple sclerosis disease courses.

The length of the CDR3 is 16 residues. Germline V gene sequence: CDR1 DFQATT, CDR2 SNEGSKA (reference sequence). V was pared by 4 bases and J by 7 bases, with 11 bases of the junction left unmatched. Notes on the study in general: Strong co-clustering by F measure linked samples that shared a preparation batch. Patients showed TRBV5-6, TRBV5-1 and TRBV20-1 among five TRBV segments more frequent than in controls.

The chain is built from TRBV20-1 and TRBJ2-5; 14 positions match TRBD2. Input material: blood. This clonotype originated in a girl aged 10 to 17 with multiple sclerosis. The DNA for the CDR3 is TGCAGTGCTACCGGACTAGCGGGAGGTGAAGGGGGGACCCAGTACTTC. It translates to CSATGLAGGEGGTQYF.